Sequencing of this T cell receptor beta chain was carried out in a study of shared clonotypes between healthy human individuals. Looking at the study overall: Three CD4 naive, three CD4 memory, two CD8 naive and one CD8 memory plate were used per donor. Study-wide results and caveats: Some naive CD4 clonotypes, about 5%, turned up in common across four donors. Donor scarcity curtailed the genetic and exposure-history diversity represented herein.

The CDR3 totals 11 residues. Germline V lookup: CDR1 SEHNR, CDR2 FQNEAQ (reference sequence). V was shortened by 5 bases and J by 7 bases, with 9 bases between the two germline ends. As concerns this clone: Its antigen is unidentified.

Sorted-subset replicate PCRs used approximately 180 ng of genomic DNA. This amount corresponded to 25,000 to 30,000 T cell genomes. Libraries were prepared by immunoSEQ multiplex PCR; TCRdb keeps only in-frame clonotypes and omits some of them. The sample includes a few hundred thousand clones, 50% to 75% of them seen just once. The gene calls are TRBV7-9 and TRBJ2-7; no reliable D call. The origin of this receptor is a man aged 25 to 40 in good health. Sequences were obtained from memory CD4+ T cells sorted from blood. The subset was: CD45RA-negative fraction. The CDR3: CASSPGWEQYF. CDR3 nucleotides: TGTGCCAGCAGCCCCGGGTGGGAGCAGTACTTC.